Listed here are 28 T cell receptor beta chains from one sample, sequenced in a study of early T cells in non-severe SARS-CoV-2 infection (dated by TCRdb to about 2021). The library was built by means of 5' RACE. Instrument used: NextSeq 500. TCRdb passed the public sequencing reads through fastp at Q25 and MiXCR, retaining productive beta sequences. CDR3 protein duplicates are merged, each entry listing the most common genes and DNA. Counted in this sample were tens of thousands of distinct CDR3 sequences; over 9.5% of them appeared once. Under 1.5% of the sample is in the top ten clones. Source: whole blood, taken at baseline. The receptors stem from an adult who was a healthcare worker with PCR-confirmed SARS-CoV-2 infection or an uninfected control (not recorded which).

This clonotype showed up just a few times. The chain uses TRBV12-3 or TRBV12-4 and TRBJ2-5; D perhaps matches TRBD1 (5 bases). Trimming pared 4 bases from V and 4 bases from J, leaving 13 bases between. This CDR3 is built from 14 residues. CDR3 sequence reads: CASSSMVGVETQYF. The CDR3, as DNA: TGTGCCAGCAGTTCGATGGTAGGGGTAGAGACCCAGTACTTC.

The V gene is TRBV2, the J gene TRBJ1-5, with D possibly matching TRBD1 (5 bases). Germline assignment: CDR1 SNHLY and CDR2 FYNNEI. The CDR3 consists of 14 residues. Between the trimmed V and J ends, which lost 2 bases and 7 bases, there was a span of 12 bases. CDR3 protein: CASSERTSTQPQHF. Here the CDR3 DNA reads TGTGCCAGCAGTGAAAGGACAAGTACACAGCCCCAGCATTTT.

The gene calls are TRBV14 and TRBJ1-1, with D possibly being TRBD1 (5 bases). V was cut by 4 bases and J by 11 bases, with 11 bases left in between. The CDR3 is 11 amino acids. The germline V gene has CDR1 SGHDN and CDR2 FVKESK. CDR3 in DNA: TGTGCCAGCAGCCGAGGACAAAGGGCTTTCTTT. Protein sequence: CASSRGQRAFF.

A few counts support this clonotype. The chain is built from TRBV5-1 and TRBJ1-2; D gene unclear. V was shortened by 5 bases and J by 6 bases, with 14 bases between the two germline ends. The CDR3 totals 13 residues. The germline V gene encodes CDR1 SGHRS and CDR2 YFSETQ. This chain's CDR3 is CASSTDGFDGYTF. The CDR3 DNA follows: TGCGCCAGCAGTACAGACGGTTTTGATGGCTACACCTTC.

This clonotype showed up many times. The CDR3 loop is CASSSGTSGSQDEQFF. Written as DNA, the CDR3 is TGTGCCAGCAGCTCTGGGACTAGCGGGAGTCAGGATGAGCAGTTCTTC. The chain links TRBV5-4 to TRBJ2-1; the match to TRBD2 covers 14 bases. Germline CDR1 is SGHNT and CDR2 is YYREEE (reference sequence). V shed 3 bases and J 8 bases; nucleotides not matched to a gene: 7. The CDR3 extends over 16 amino acids. Looking up the rest from reference TRBV5-4 and TRBJ2-1 gives the full variable domain: ETGVTQSPTHLIKTRGQQVTLRCSSQSGHNTVSWYQQALGQGPQFIFQYYREEENGRGNFPPRFSGLQFPNYSSELNVNALELDDSALYLCASSSGTSGSQDEQFFGPGTRLTVL.

This clonotype has ten or more counts. The genes are TRBV12-3 or TRBV12-4 and TRBJ2-6; D is possibly TRBD1 (5 bases). Trimming stripped 2 bases from V and 2 bases from J, with 7 bases between. This CDR3 spans 15 amino acids. In nucleotides, the CDR3 is TGTGCCAGCAGTTTAAAAGGGGCTGGGGCCAACGTCCTGACTTTC. Protein product: CASSLKGAGANVLTF.

The V call is TRBV12-3 or TRBV12-4, the J call TRBJ2-4; tentatively, D is TRBD2 (5 bases). Trimming cost V 8 bases and J 8 bases, with 13 bases left between them. The CDR3 has 12 residues. This CDR3 is CASSTGMYIQYF. CDR3 coding DNA: TGTGCCAGCTCGACGGGAATGTACATTCAGTACTTC.

The CDR3 DNA sequence: TGCAGTGCGCGACAGGACTACGAGCAGTACTTC. Protein sequence: CSARQDYEQYF. This chain uses TRBV20-1 with TRBJ2-7; perhaps TRBD1 as D (6 bases). The germline V gene encodes CDR1 DFQATT and CDR2 SNEGSKA (reference sequence). The ends were cut back, 6 bases at V and 3 bases at J, with 9 bases in the middle. CDR3 length: 11 residues.

This clonotype was detected ten times or more. The J gene is TRBJ2-7, the V gene TRBV20-1; maybe TRBD2 (6 bases). Germline assignment: CDR1 DFQATT and CDR2 SNEGSKA (reference sequence). Trimming removed 6 bases from V and 0 bases from J, with 15 bases in between. This CDR3 contains 14 residues. Here the CDR3 reads CSAPPAGSSYEQYF. The CDR3 DNA reads TGCAGTGCCCCCCCGGCGGGAAGCTCCTACGAGCAGTACTTC.

This clonotype was seen a few times. The rearrangement links TRBV6-4 to TRBJ2-6; D unclear. The CDR3 runs to 15 residues. Germline V gene data show CDR1 as MRHNA and CDR2 as SNTAGT. V lost 2 bases and J lost 0, with 5 bases in between. The chain's CDR3 is CASSDDPSGANVLTF. The DNA of the CDR3 is TGTGCCAGCAGTGACGACCCCTCTGGGGCCAACGTCCTGACTTTC.

The V gene is TRBV7-9, the J gene TRBJ2-4; 7 bases agree with TRBD2. From germline, CDR1 is SEHNR and CDR2 FQNEAQ (reference sequence). Losses at the gene ends were 5 bases for V and 5 bases for J; bases not matched to a gene: 9. The CDR3 loop spans 15 amino acids. This chain's CDR3 is CASSRAGLAENIQYF. The CDR3 DNA reads as TGTGCCAGCAGCCGAGCGGGACTCGCTGAAAACATTCAGTACTTC.

The chain links TRBV11-2 to TRBJ2-5; no definite D call. The CDR3 has 13 residues. Germline V gives CDR1 SGHAT, CDR2 FQNNGV. Trimming left V 5 bases short and J 3 bases short, with 10 bases between. The CDR3 sequence is CASSPPAEETQYF. The CDR3 DNA sequence: TGTGCCAGCAGCCCCCCGGCGGAAGAGACCCAGTACTTC.

This clonotype was counted only a few times. This chain uses TRBV5-1 with TRBJ2-7, with D unclear. Trimming took 2 bases from V and 2 from J, leaving 8 bases between them. Germline V gene lookup returns CDR1 SGHRS and CDR2 YFSETQ. The CDR3 loop spans 13 amino acids. The CDR3 sequence is CASSLYTPYEQYF. CDR3 in DNA: TGCGCCAGCAGCTTATACACACCCTACGAGCAGTACTTC. Drawing the rest from reference TRBV5-1 and TRBJ2-7, the complete variable domain is KAGVTQTPRYLIKTRGQQVTLSCSPISGHRSVSWYQQTPGQGLQFLFEYFSETQRNKGNFPGRFSGRQFSNSRSEMNVSTLELGDSALYLCASSLYTPYEQYFGPGTRLTVT.

This clonotype showed up just a few times. The chain has TRBV6-2 or TRBV6-3 and TRBJ2-7, with D perhaps assigned TRBD1 or TRBD2 (5 bases each). The CDR3 sequence is 13 residues long. The V end lost 4 bases, the J end lost 0 bases, and 7 bases lay between the germline ends. CDR1 and CDR2 (germline): MNHEY, SVGEGT. The CDR3 reads CASSWGSSYEQYF. Written as DNA, the CDR3 is TGTGCCAGCAGTTGGGGGTCCTCCTACGAGCAGTACTTC.

In this sample, this clonotype turned up a few times. The rearrangement uses TRBV7-9 and TRBJ2-2; D is ambiguous. V lost 5 bases and J lost 3, with 10 bases in between. From germline, CDR1 is SEHNR and CDR2 FQNEAQ (reference sequence). The CDR3 consists of 14 residues. The CDR3: CASSVDTYTGELFF. The DNA for the CDR3 is TGTGCCAGCAGCGTCGACACTTACACCGGGGAGCTGTTTTTT.

In its sample, this clonotype was seen a few times. This chain joins TRBV10-3 and TRBJ2-3, with no clear D. Germline lookup yields CDR1 ENHRY and CDR2 SYGVKD. V was shortened by 5 bases and J by 0 bases, with 6 bases between the two germline ends. The CDR3 is 13 residues long. CDR3: CAISSLSTDTQYF. The CDR3 region has the DNA TGTGCCATCAGTTCACTTAGCACAGATACGCAGTATTTT.

Here the CDR3 DNA reads TGTGCCACCCGCCGAGGACAGGGCAATTCACCCCTCCACTTT. This gives the protein CATRRGQGNSPLHF. The chain carries TRBV15 and TRBJ1-6, with 8 bases fitting TRBD1. V was pared by 8 bases and J by 7 bases, with 7 bases of the junction left unmatched. CDR1 LNHNV and CDR2 YYDKDF come from the germline V gene (reference sequence). The length of the CDR3 is 14 residues.

This clonotype appeared many times. The rearrangement joins TRBV27 to TRBJ2-7; D could derive from TRBD1 or TRBD2 (5 bases each). The V gene lost 3 bases and the J gene lost 2 bases, with 11 bases spanning the gap. Germline V gene sequence: CDR1 MNHEY, CDR2 SMNVEV (reference sequence). CDR3 size: 14 residues. The CDR3 protein is CASSFRDGPYEQYF. As DNA, the CDR3 is TGTGCCAGCAGTTTTCGGGACGGTCCCTACGAGCAGTACTTC.

The genes are TRBV7-9 and TRBJ1-2; 8 bases align to TRBD1. Germline CDR1 and CDR2: SEHNR and FQNEAQ (reference sequence). The CDR3 is made up of 14 amino acids. Germline trimming cut 4 bases from V and 7 bases from J; bases unmatched to any gene: 8. In nucleotides, the CDR3 is TGTGCCAGCAGCTCCCAGGGGGCCCTAGCTGGCTACACCTTC. Its protein product is CASSSQGALAGYTF.

This clonotype was counted many times. The chain is built from TRBV7-2 and TRBJ2-7; weak D call: TRBD1 (5 bases). This CDR3 contains 17 residues. Trimming cost V 5 bases and J 1 base, with 21 bases left between them. Germline values: CDR1 SGHTA, CDR2 FQGNSA. The CDR3 spells CASSERAGLPRSYEQYF. CDR3 coding DNA: TGTGCCAGCAGCGAACGCGCAGGGCTCCCGAGGTCCTACGAGCAGTACTTC.

At least ten counts were recorded for this clonotype. The chain joins TRBV5-1 to TRBJ1-3, with 9 nucleotides matching TRBD1. J gave up 2 bases and V 4 bases, and 7 bases lay outside the gene matches. Germline loops: CDR1 SGHRS, CDR2 YFSETQ. CDR3 length: 16 residues. CDR3 DNA: TGCGCCAGCAGCGATTACAGGGGGCCTACTGGAAACACCATATATTTT. Encoded protein: CASSDYRGPTGNTIYF.

This clonotype was seen ten or more times. The chain links TRBV20-1 to TRBJ2-3; 9 bases agree with TRBD2. CDR1 and CDR2 from the germline V gene are DFQATT and SNEGSKA (reference sequence). The CDR3 has 16 residues. The V gene end was trimmed by 3 bases and the J gene end by 2 bases; junction bases not matched to a gene: 9. The CDR3 region is CSARSSLAGDTDTQYF. Written as DNA, the CDR3 is TGCAGTGCTAGGTCTTCGTTAGCGGGGGACACAGATACGCAGTATTTT.

This clonotype was seen ten or more times. The chain is built from TRBV20-1 and TRBJ2-1; 7 bases align to TRBD1. The CDR3 covers 16 residues. With V trimmed by 1 base and J by 5 bases, 11 bases remained unmatched. The V gene's germline CDR1 is DFQATT and CDR2 SNEGSKA (reference sequence). CDR3 nucleotides: TGCAGTGCTAGAGGAAGAGACAGGGTGGGGAACAATGAGCAGTTCTTC. This translates into CSARGRDRVGNNEQFF.

This clonotype came up many times. The genes are TRBV5-4 and TRBJ1-1, with D unclear. Germline V gene lookup returns CDR1 SGHNT and CDR2 YYREEE (reference sequence). This CDR3 region has 14 residues. V was pared by 0 bases and J by 5 bases, with 11 bases between. CDR3 residues: CASSLAGSRTEAFF. For the CDR3, the DNA is TGTGCCAGCAGCTTGGCGGGGAGTCGAACTGAAGCTTTCTTT.

This chain joins TRBV12-3 or TRBV12-4 and TRBJ1-5; D is unclear. The V end was cut by 3 bases, the J end by 8 bases, with 14 bases between. This CDR3 spans 14 amino acids. Here the CDR3 reads CASSLDGDWEPQHF. The DNA for the CDR3 is TGTGCCAGCAGTTTGGATGGCGATTGGGAGCCCCAGCATTTT.

The chain combines TRBV7-2 with TRBJ2-7, with 8 positions matching TRBD1. In germline, CDR1 is SGHTA, CDR2 FQGNSA. The CDR3 spans 15 residues. V gave up 2 bases and J gave up 2 bases; unmatched junction bases: 5. The CDR3 is CASSLSQGGPYEQYF. CDR3 DNA: TGTGCCAGCAGCTTATCACAGGGGGGACCCTACGAGCAGTACTTC.

This clonotype was observed a handful of times. The CDR3: CASSRGPRGQVEEQPQHF. In DNA form, the CDR3 reads TGTGCCAGCAGCCGCGGACCAAGGGGACAGGTGGAGGAACAGCCCCAGCATTTT. This sequence joins TRBV7-9 and TRBJ1-5; 8 bases align to TRBD1. Trimming removed 5 bases from V and 7 bases from J; junction bases left unmatched: 19. Germline CDR1 is SEHNR and CDR2 is FQNEAQ (reference sequence). The CDR3 extends over 18 amino acids.

The genes are TRBV20-1 and TRBJ2-5; D remains unclear. The CDR3 is made up of 13 amino acids. Trimming removed 6 bases at V and 5 bases at J, with 16 bases between. Per the germline V gene, CDR1 is DFQATT and CDR2 is SNEGSKA (reference sequence). The CDR3 DNA is TGCAGTGCCCAGATCTCAGCGCCGGAGACCCAGTACTTC. It translates to CSAQISAPETQYF.